A single sample is the source of the 4 T cell receptor beta chains below, sequenced in a study of OX40 agonist ivuxolimab in advanced cancers. The library was made by the immunoSEQ multiplex PCR assay. The clones in this table, taken by TCRdb from immuneACCESS, are in-frame only. Not every clone is retained; where verified, under half of the shortfall comes from an unresolved V gene, and the cause of the rest is unknown. In this sample the table shows around 18,000 clones, over 55% of which occur a single time. The top ten constitute 24% of the sample. This specimen was CD4+ or CD8+ T cells sorted from blood, taken in a trial of the OX40 agonist ivuxolimab. Every receptor here comes from an adult with an advanced solid tumor such as melanoma, head and neck, liver or kidney cancer.

The V call is TRBV7-9, the J call TRBJ2-3, with 9 bases fitting TRBD2. CDR3 length: 16 residues. The ends lost 2 bases at V and 2 bases at J; junction bases unmatched: 5. Germline V gene data show CDR1 as SEHNR and CDR2 as FQNEAQ (reference sequence). The CDR3 sequence is CASSLWLAGVTDTQYF. The CDR3 DNA sequence: TGTGCCAGCAGCTTATGGTTAGCGGGGGTCACAGATACGCAGTATTTT.

CDR3 residues: CASSVGGTDTQYF. CDR3 bases: TGTGCCAGCAGCGTGGGGGGCACAGATACGCAGTATTTT. The rearrangement joins TRBV9 to TRBJ2-3, with D perhaps being TRBD1 or TRBD2 (5 bases each). The V end was cut by 2 bases, the J end by 1 base, with 5 bases between. The CDR3 runs to 13 residues. The germline gives CDR1 SGDLS, CDR2 YYNGEE.

The V call is TRBV7-9, the J call TRBJ2-3, with TRBD2 matching over 8 bases. CDR1 SEHNR and CDR2 FQNEAQ come from the germline V gene (reference sequence). CDR3 length: 16 amino acids. The J segment lost 3 bases and the V segment lost 0 bases, leaving 5 bases of the junction unmatched. The CDR3 DNA is TGTGCCAGCAGCTTAGCGGTTCGGGGGGGAACAGATACGCAGTATTTT. It yields the protein CASSLAVRGGTDTQYF. The full variable domain, its missing parts supplied by reference TRBV7-9 and TRBJ2-3, is DTGVSQNPRHKITKRGQNVTFRCDPISEHNRLYWYRQTLGQGPEFLTYFQNEAQLEKSRLLSDRFSAERPKGSFSTLEIQRTEQGDSAMYLCASSLAVRGGTDTQYFGPGTRLTVL.

In DNA, the CDR3 is TGTGCCAGCAGCTTAGTCCTGGGTAGCGGCTACACCTTC. Protein product: CASSLVLGSGYTF. The rearrangement joins TRBV11-3 to TRBJ1-2, with D hard to call. CDR3 length: 13 amino acids. V lost 1 base and J lost 8, with 11 bases in between. CDR1 and CDR2 from the germline V gene are SGHNT and YENEEA.